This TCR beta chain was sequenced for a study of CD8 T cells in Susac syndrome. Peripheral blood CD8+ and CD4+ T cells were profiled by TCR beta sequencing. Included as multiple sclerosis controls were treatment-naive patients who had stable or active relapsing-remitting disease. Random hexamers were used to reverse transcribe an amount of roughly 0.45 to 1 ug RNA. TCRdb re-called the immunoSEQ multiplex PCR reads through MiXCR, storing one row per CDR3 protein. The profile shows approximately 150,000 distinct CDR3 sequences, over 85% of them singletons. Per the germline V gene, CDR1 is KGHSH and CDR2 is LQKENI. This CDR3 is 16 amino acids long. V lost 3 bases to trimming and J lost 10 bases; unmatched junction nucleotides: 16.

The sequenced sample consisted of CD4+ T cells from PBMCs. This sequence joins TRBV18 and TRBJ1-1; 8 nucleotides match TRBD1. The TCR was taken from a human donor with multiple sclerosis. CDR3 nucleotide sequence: TGTGCCAGCTCACCGGGGGTCGGGGGCCAGGGGGCTGCAGCTTTCTTT. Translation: CASSPGVGGQGAAAFF. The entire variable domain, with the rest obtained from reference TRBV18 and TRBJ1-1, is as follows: NAGVMQNPRHLVRRRGQEARLRCSPMKGHSHVYWYRQLPEEGLKFMVYLQKENIIDESGMPKERFSAEFPKEGPSILRIQQVVRGDSAAYFCASSPGVGGQGAAAFFGQGTRLTVV.